Shown below are 11 T cell receptor beta chains from a single sample sequenced in a study of tumor and adjacent non-tumor tissue in lung cancer. TCRbeta libraries were built with three rounds of nested PCR, modified from ARM-PCR. A single record per CDR3 protein comes from TCRdb applying MiXCR to the multiplex PCR reads. Of tens of thousands of distinct CDR3 sequences in the sample, 55% to 75% were seen once. The template was RNA from unsorted bulk tissue. The sample was lung tumor tissue. All receptors come from a man in his fifties with non-small cell lung cancer.

This rearrangement joins TRBV20-1 to TRBJ1-1, with D uncertain. Germline V lookup: CDR1 DFQATT, CDR2 SNEGSKA (reference sequence). The CDR3 covers 13 residues. The CDR3, as DNA: TGCAATGTTTGGACGGGAAGGAACACTGAAGCTTTCTTT. The encoded protein is CNVWTGRNTEAFF.

Regarding this clonotype: One junction end does not reproduce the germline sequence, and a read error may be involved. This CDR3 is CASSLDYSSYEQYF. CDR3 DNA: TGTGCGAGCAGCTTAGATTACAGCTCCTACGAGCAGTACTTC. This rearrangement joins TRBV7-8 to TRBJ2-7; D gene uncertain. Germline V gene data show CDR1 as SGHVS and CDR2 as FQNEAQ. CDR3 length equals 14 residues.

This clonotype was observed at least ten times. The genes are TRBV12-3 or TRBV12-4 and TRBJ2-3, with 7 bases identical to TRBD1. V was clipped by 5 bases and J by 6 bases; unmatched bases: 5. This CDR3 is 13 amino acids long. The DNA of the CDR3 is TGTGCCAGCAGTGTAGACAGGGAGGATACGCAGTATTTT. This encodes CASSVDREDTQYF.

This clonotype was seen more than once but under ten times. This chain joins TRBV5-1 and TRBJ2-5; D gene ambiguous. V was cut by 3 bases and J by 5 bases, with 17 bases left in between. The CDR3 sequence is 15 residues long. Germline V gene data show CDR1 as SGHRS and CDR2 as YFSETQ. CDR3 sequence (DNA): TGCGCCAGCAGCTCCAGACGAGTGTTAGGCGAGACCCAGTACTTC. Its translation is CASSSRRVLGETQYF.

In this sample, this clonotype turned up a few times. This rearrangement joins TRBV30 to TRBJ2-7, with D possibly TRBD1 on 6 matching bases. The CDR3 runs to 15 residues. Looked up from germline, CDR1 is GTSNPN and CDR2 is SVGIG (reference sequence). With 2 bases removed from V and 7 bases from J, the gap between germline ends came to 21 bases. CDR3 bases: TGTGCCTGGAGTCGAGGTAGGGGACACCAAGGTGAGCAGTACTTC. This gives the protein CAWSRGRGHQGEQYF.

Points on this clonotype: This could be a read error, since a much larger clone is one nucleotide away. The CDR3 loop reads CTISGTGADTDTQYF. In nucleotides, the CDR3 is TGTACCATCAGTGGGACAGGGGCGGACACAGATACGCAGTATTTT. V gene TRBV10-3 combines with J gene TRBJ2-3, with 10 nucleotides matching TRBD1. Germline V lookup: CDR1 ENHRY, CDR2 SYGVKD. The CDR3 sequence is 15 residues long.

This clonotype has at least ten counts. This chain uses TRBV6-5 with TRBJ2-7, with D possibly TRBD2 on 6 matching bases. Trimming took 6 bases from V and 0 from J, leaving 15 bases between them. There are 15 residues in the CDR3. Germline CDR1 reads MNHEY; CDR2 reads SVGAGI. The CDR3 loop is CASSLGGGASYEQYF. CDR3 DNA sequence: TGTGCCAGCAGCCTCGGTGGCGGGGCCTCCTACGAGCAGTACTTC.

As to this clonotype: Since no conserved phenylalanine or tryptophan closes the CDR3, a read error is the likely cause. The rearrangement joins TRBV18 to TRBJ2-4; TRBD1 agrees at 11 bases. The CDR3 sequence is 19 residues long. CDR1 is KGHSH, CDR2 LQKENI, per germline. With 3 bases clipped from V and 1 base from J, the junction kept 11 bases outside the gene matches. As DNA, the CDR3 is TGTGCCAGCTCACCGTTCAGGGACAGGGGGAATTCCGCCAAAAACATTCAGTACATC. As protein: CASSPFRDRGNSAKNIQYI.

CDR3 region: CASSPTQGAYEQYF. The CDR3 bases are TGTGCCAGCTCACCCACGCAGGGGGCCTACGAGCAGTACTTC. The rearrangement links TRBV18 to TRBJ2-7; 7 bases align to TRBD1. Germline CDR1 KGHSH, CDR2 LQKENI. This CDR3 comprises 14 residues. V was pared by 3 bases and J by 2 bases, with 4 bases of the junction left unmatched. Using reference TRBV18 and TRBJ2-7 for the parts outside the CDR3, the full variable domain is NAGVMQNPRHLVRRRGQEARLRCSPMKGHSHVYWYRQLPEEGLKFMVYLQKENIIDESGMPKERFSAEFPKEGPSILRIQQVVRGDSAAYFCASSPTQGAYEQYFGPGTRLTVT.

This clonotype came up a few times. A much larger clonotype is one base distant, so this may be a read error. This chain connects TRBV6-5 to TRBJ2-2; D gene ambiguous. V dropped 8 bases and J dropped 3 bases, with 16 bases sitting between them. The CDR3 length is 15 residues. Germline lookup yields CDR1 MNHEY and CDR2 SVGAGI. CDR3 DNA: TGTGCCAGCGCGGTATGGCAGGCTGACACCGGGGAGCTGTTTTTT. This sequence encodes CASAVWQADTGELFF.

This clonotype was counted once. The final CDR3 position lacks the conserved phenylalanine or tryptophan, pointing to a likely read error. The chain links TRBV24-1 to TRBJ1-5; the D is unclear. The CDR3 is 16 residues long. Germline values: CDR1 KGHDR, CDR2 SFDVKD. This CDR3 reads CVTSPRDRFPNQPQHC. CDR3 sequence (DNA): TGTGTCACCAGTCCCCGGGATAGGTTCCCAAATCAGCCCCAGCATTGT.